This T cell receptor beta chain is drawn from a study of blood T cells in healthy people across ages. Sample-barcoded 5' priming and a J-beta primer mix drove a second PCR of roughly 7 to 11 cycles. Each CDR3 protein is one row after TCRdb ran MiXCR on the 5' RACE reads. The sample yields hundreds of thousands of distinct CDR3 sequences, 47% seen once. CDR1 and CDR2 from the germline V gene are SGHDN and FVKESK. Trimming pared 1 base from V and 6 bases from J, leaving 10 bases between. CDR3 length equals 14 residues. The gene calls are TRBV14 and TRBJ2-1; no reliable D call. The origin of this receptor is a man older than 75 in good health. Sample: blood. The CDR3 DNA reads as TGTGCCAGCAGCCAAGGCAGGAGCACCAATGAGCAGTTCTTC. It translates to CASSQGRSTNEQFF.